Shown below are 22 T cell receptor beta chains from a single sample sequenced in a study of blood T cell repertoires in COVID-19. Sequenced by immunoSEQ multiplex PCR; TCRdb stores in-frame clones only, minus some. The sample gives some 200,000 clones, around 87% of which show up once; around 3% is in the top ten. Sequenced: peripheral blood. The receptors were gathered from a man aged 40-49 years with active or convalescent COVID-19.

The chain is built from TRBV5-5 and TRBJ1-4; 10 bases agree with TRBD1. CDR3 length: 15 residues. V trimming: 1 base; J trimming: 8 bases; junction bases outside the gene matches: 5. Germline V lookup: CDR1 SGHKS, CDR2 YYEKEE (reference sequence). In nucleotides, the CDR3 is TGTGCCAGCAGCTTGTCCGGGACAGGGGAAGAAAAACTGTTTTTT. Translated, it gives CASSLSGTGEEKLFF.

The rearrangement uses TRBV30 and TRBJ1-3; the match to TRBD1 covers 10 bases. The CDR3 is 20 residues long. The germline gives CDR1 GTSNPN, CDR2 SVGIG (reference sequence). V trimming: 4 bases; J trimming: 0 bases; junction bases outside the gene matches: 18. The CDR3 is CAWMVWGQGRFNVSGNTIYF. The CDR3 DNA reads TGTGCCTGGATGGTTTGGGGACAGGGGCGCTTCAATGTCTCTGGAAACACCATATATTTT. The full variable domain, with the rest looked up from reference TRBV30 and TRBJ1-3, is SQTIHQWPATLVQPVGSPLSLECTVEGTSNPNLYWYRQAAGRGLQLLFYSVGIGQISSEVPQNLSASRPQDRQFILSSKKLLLSDSGFYLCAWMVWGQGRFNVSGNTIYFGEGSWLTVV.

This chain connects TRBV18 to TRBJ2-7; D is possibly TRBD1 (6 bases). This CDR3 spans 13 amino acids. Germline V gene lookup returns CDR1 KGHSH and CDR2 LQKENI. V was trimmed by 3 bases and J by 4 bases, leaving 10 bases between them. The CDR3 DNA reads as TGTGCCAGCTCACCGCGGACAGAGTACGAGCAGTACTTC. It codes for CASSPRTEYEQYF.

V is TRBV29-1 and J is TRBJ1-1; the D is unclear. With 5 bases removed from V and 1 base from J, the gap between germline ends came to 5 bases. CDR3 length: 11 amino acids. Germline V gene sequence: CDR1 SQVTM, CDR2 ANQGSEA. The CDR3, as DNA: TGCAGCGTTCCCAGGAACACTGAAGCTTTCTTT. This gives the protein CSVPRNTEAFF.

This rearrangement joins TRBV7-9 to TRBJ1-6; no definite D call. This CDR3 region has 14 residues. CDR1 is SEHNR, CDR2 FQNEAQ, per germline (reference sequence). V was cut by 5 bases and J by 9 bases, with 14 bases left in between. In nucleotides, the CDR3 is TGTGCCAGCAGCCCTGTGGAGATGGGTTCACCCCTCCACTTT. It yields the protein CASSPVEMGSPLHF.

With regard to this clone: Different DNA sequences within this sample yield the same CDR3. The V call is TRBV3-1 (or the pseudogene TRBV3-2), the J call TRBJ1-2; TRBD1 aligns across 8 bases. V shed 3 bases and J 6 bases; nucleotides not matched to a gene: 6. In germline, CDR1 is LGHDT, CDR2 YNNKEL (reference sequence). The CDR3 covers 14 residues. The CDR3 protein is CASSHQTGEDGYTF. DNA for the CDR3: TGTGCCAGCAGCCATCAGACAGGGGAGGATGGCTACACCTTC.

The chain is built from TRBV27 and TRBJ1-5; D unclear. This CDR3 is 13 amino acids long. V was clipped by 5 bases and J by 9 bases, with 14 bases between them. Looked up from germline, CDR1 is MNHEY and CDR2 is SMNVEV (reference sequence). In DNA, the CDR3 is TGTGCCAGCAGTCCCGCGGGAAATTCGCCCCAGCATTTT. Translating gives CASSPAGNSPQHF.

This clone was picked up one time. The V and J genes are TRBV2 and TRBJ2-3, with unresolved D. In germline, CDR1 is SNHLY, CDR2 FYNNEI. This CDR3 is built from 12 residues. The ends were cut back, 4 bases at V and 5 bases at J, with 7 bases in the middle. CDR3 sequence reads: CASSVERDTQYF. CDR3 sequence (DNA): TGTGCCAGCAGTGTGGAGAGAGATACGCAGTATTTT. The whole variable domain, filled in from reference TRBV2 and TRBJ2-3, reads EPEVTQTPSHQVTQMGQEVILRCVPISNHLYFYWYRQILGQKVEFLVSFYNNEISEKSEIFDDQFSVERPDGSNFTLKIRSTKLEDSAMYFCASSVERDTQYFGPGTRLTVL.

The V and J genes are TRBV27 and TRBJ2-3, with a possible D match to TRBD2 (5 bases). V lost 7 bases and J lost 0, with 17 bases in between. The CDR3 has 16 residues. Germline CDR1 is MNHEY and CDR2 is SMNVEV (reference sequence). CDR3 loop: CASIAGPFASTDTQYF. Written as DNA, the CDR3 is TGTGCCAGCATTGCGGGTCCTTTCGCTAGCACAGATACGCAGTATTTT.

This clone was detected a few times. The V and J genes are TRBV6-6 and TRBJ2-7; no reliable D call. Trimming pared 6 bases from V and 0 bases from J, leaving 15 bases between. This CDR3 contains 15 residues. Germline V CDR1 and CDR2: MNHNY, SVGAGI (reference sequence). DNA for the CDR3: TGTGCCAGCAGCGTCACGTCCAGATCCTCCTACGAGCAGTACTTC. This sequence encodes CASSVTSRSSYEQYF.

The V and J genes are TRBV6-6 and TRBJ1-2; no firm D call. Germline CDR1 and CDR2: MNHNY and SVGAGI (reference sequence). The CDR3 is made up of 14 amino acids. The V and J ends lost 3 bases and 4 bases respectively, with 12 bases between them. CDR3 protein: CASSYSSSGYGYTF. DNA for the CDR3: TGTGCCAGCAGTTATTCCTCTAGTGGCTATGGCTACACCTTC.

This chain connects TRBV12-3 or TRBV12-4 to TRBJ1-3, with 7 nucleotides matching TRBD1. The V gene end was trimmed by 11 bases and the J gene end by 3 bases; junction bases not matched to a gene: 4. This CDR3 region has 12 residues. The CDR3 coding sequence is TGTGCCTCCCGACAGGGTGGAAACACCATATATTTT. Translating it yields CASRQGGNTIYF.

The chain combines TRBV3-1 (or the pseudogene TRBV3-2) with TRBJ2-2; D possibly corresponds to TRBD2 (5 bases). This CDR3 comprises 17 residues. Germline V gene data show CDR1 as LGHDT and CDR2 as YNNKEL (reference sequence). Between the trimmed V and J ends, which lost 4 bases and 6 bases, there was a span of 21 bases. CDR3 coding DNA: TGTGCCAGCAGCCCTGGAGGTAAAGTCGGGAATGCCGGGGAGCTGTTTTTT. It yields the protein CASSPGGKVGNAGELFF.

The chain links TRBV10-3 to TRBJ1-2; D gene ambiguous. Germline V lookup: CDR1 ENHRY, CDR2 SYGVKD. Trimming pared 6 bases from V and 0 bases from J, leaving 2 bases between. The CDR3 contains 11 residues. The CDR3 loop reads CAISSNYGYTF. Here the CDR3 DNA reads TGTGCCATCAGCTCTAACTATGGCTACACCTTC.

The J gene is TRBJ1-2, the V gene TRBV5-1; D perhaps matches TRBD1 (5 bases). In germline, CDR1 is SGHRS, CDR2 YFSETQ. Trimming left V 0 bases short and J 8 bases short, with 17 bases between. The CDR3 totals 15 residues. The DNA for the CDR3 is TGCGCCAGCAGCTTGGTTGGGGCAAGCGATGCGGGCTACACCTTC. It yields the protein CASSLVGASDAGYTF.

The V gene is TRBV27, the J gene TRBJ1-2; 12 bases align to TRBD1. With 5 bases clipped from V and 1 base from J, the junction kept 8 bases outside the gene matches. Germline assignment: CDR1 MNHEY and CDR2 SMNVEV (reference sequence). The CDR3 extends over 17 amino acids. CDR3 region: CASSQPGTGGINYGYTF. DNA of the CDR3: TGTGCCAGCAGTCAACCCGGGACAGGGGGCATTAACTATGGCTACACCTTC.

The CDR3: CASSPGQGAGEQFF. The CDR3 bases are TGTGCCAGCTCTCCGGGACAGGGGGCGGGTGAGCAGTTCTTC. The genes are TRBV6-5 and TRBJ2-1, with 12 bases fitting TRBD1. The V segment lost 8 bases and the J segment 9 bases; nucleotides outside the gene matches: 8. Germline assignment: CDR1 MNHEY and CDR2 SVGAGI. The CDR3 length is 14 residues.

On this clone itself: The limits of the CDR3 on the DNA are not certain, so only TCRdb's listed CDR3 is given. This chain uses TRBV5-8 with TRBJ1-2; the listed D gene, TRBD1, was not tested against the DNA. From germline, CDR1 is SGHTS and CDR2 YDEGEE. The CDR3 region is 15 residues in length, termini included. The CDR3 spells CASSLVVGQGSEPTF.

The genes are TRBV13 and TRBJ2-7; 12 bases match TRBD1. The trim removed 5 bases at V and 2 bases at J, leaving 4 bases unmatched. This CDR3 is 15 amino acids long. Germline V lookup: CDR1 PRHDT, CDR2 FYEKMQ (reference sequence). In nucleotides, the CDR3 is TGTGCCAGCAGCATCCGGGACAGGGGGCCCTACGAGCAGTACTTC. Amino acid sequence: CASSIRDRGPYEQYF.

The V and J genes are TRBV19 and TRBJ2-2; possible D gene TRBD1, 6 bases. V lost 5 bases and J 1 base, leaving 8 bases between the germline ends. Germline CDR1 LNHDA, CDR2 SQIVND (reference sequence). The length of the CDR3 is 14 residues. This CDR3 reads CASSPRGNTGELFF. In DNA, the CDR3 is TGTGCCAGTAGTCCCAGGGGGAACACCGGGGAGCTGTTTTTT.

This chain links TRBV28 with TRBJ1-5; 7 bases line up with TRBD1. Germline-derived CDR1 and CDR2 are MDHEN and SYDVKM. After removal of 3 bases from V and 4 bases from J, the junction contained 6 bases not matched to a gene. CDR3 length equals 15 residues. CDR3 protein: CASSFVDRSNQPQHF. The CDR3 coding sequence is TGTGCCAGCAGTTTCGTGGACAGGTCGAATCAGCCCCAGCATTTT. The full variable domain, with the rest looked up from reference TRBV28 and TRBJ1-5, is DVKVTQSSRYLVKRTGEKVFLECVQDMDHENMFWYRQDPGLGLRLIYFSYDVKMKEKGDIPEGYSVSREKKERFSLILESASTNQTSMYLCASSFVDRSNQPQHFGDGTRLSIL.

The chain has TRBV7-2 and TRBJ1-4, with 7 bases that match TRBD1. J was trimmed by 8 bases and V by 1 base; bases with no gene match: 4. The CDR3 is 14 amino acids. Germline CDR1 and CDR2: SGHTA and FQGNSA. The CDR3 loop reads CASSLGGGQEKLFF. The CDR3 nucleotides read TGTGCCAGCAGCTTAGGAGGGGGCCAGGAAAAACTGTTTTTT.